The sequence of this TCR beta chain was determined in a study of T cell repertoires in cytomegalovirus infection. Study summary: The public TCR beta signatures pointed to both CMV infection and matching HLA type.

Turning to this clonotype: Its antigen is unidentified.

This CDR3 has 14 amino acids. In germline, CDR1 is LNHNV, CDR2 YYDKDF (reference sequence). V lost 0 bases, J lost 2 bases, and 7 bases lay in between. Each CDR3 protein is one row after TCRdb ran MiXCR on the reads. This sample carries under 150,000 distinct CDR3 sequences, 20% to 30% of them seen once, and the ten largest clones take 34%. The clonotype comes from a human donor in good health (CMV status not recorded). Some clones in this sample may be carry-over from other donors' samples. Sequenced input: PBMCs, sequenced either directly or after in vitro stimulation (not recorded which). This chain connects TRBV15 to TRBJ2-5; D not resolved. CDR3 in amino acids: CATSRDRAQETQYF. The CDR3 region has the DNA TGTGCCACCAGCAGAGATCGGGCACAAGAGACCCAGTACTTC.